The rows below give T cell receptor beta chains drawn from one sample of a study of CD8+CD57+ T cells in acquired aplastic anemia. MiXCR was run by TCRdb on the reads, yielding one entry per CDR3 protein. The sample consists of approximately 150,000 distinct CDR3 sequences, 45% to 55% of them appearing once. The specimen sequenced was sorted CD4+, CD8+, or CD8+CD57+ T cells (not recorded which) from PBMCs. The receptors stem from a human donor with aplastic anemia. Each CDR3 is given with its conserved first and last residue. The D gene is left open where the match is weak. Size values are once, few and many counts, or a class for expanded clones, and some rows have none.

v_gene	d_gene	abundance	j_gene	CDR3nt	CDR3aa
TRBV29-1	.	.	TRBJ1-1	TGCAGCGTTACTAGGTTGAACACTGAAGCTTTCTTT	CSVTRLNTEAFF
TRBV19	.	many	TRBJ1-1	TGTGCCAGTAGGGAGGGCCGGAACACTGAAGCTTTCTTT	CASREGRNTEAFF
TRBV6-6	.	many	TRBJ2-1	TGTGCCAGCAGTTCTGTGGCCGGTGTGCAGTTCTTC	CASSSVAGVQFF
TRBV15	.	many	TRBJ2-3	TGTGCCACCAGCCCCGGCGACACAGATACGCAGTATTTT	CATSPGDTDTQYF
TRBV20-1	.	.	TRBJ1-2	TGCAGTGCTAGAGATCGGGGGGGCGGAATCTATGGCTACACCTTC	CSARDRGGGIYGYTF
TRBV10-3	.	.	TRBJ2-3	TGTGCCAGCAGTTACGGGCAGGACACAGATACGCAGTATTTT	CASSYGQDTDTQYF
TRBV10-1	.	few	TRBJ2-5	TGCGCCAGCAGTGAGGGTGCCGCGCTGAGGGAGACCCAGTACTTC	CASSEGAALRETQYF
TRBV6-1	.	.	TRBJ2-5	TGTGCCAGCGGCCGGGACGAAGAGACCCAGTACTTC	CASGRDEETQYF
TRBV24-1	TRBD2	.	TRBJ2-1	TGTGCCTCTAGCGGGGGGATCTACAATGAGCAGTTCTTC	CASSGGIYNEQFF
TRBV4-3	.	.	TRBJ1-6	TGCGCCAGCAGCCAAGACCCAGGGCAGGGATCACCCCTCCACTTT	CASSQDPGQGSPLHF
TRBV10-3	.	.	TRBJ2-1	TGTGCCATCAGTGATTTGGTCCTCCGGAATGAGCAGTTCTTC	CAISDLVLRNEQFF
TRBV13	TRBD1	.	TRBJ1-6	TGTGCCACTGGAGACAGGGGTGATTCACCCCTCCACTTT	CATGDRGDSPLHF
TRBV11-3	.	.	TRBJ1-1	TGTGCCAGCAGCCCTGCTCGACAGACTGAAGCTTTCTTT	CASSPARQTEAFF
TRBV18	TRBD1	few	TRBJ2-1	TGTGCCAGCTCACCACTTGCCTCAGGGGGCAATGAGCAGTTCTTC	CASSPLASGGNEQFF
TRBV11-2	.	.	TRBJ2-1	TGCGCCAGCAGCCGGACTGTGTCCTACAATGAGCAGTTCTTC	CASSRTVSYNEQFF
TRBV18	.	.	TRBJ2-1	TGTGCCAGCTCACCAAGGGTAGACCCGGGTGAGCAGTTCTTC	CASSPRVDPGEQFF
TRBV20-1	.	many	TRBJ2-3	TGCAGTGCTAGAGATCGCCCTGGCGGGCTGGATACGCAGTATTTT	CSARDRPGGLDTQYF
TRBV20-1	TRBD2	few	TRBJ2-5	TGCAGTGCCCGGGGGGGCGGTAGAGAGACCCAGTACTTC	CSARGGGRETQYF
TRBV7-2	.	.	TRBJ2-3	TGTGCCAGCAGCCTTAAAGATACGCAGTATTTT	CASSLKDTQYF
TRBV3-1	.	many	TRBJ1-5	TGTGCCAGCAGCCAAGTTATCGGGAGTCAGCCCCAGCATTTT	CASSQVIGSQPQHF
TRBV9	.	.	TRBJ2-3	TGTGCCAGCAGCAAAAGCCCATACAATGAGCAGTATTTT	CASSKSPYNEQYF
TRBV7-9	.	.	TRBJ1-2	TGTGCCAGCAGCAGCTATGGCTACACCTTC	CASSSYGYTF
TRBV7-2	.	.	TRBJ2-7	TGTGCCAGCAGCTCATGGACGGGATACGAGCAGTACTTC	CASSSWTGYEQYF
TRBV5-8	.	.	TRBJ2-7	TGTGCCAGCAGCTTGATCGGAGAGCAGTACTTC	CASSLIGEQYF
TRBV20-1	.	.	TRBJ1-2	TGCAGTTCCACAGGTTCCCCTAACTATGGCTACACCTTC	CSSTGSPNYGYTF
TRBV19	.	.	TRBJ1-5	TGTGCCAGTAGTATGCGACGGGATCAGCCCCAGCATTTT	CASSMRRDQPQHF